This entry features one TCR beta chain sequence. Antigen: not known. Germline V lookup: CDR1 LGHNA, CDR2 YNFKEQ. V lost 0 bases, J lost 0 bases, and 11 bases lay in between. CDR3 size: 16 residues. The sample comes from a study of response to subunit inactivated influenza vaccine. Study-wide findings and caveats: Each seasonal influenza vaccination, the authors suggested, recruits few new T cells.

TCRdb itself ran the RT-PCR reads through MiXCR, one entry per CDR3 protein. The table includes hundreds of thousands of distinct CDR3 sequences, about a fifth detected once. The source is a man aged 50-75 years who received an inactivated influenza vaccine. The specimen comprised PBMCs from blood, sampled 21 months after vaccination. V gene TRBV4-2 combines with J gene TRBJ1-1, with D possibly matching TRBD1 (5 bases). CDR3 in DNA: TGTGCCAGCAGCCAAGATCTGCGGGGCTTGAACACTGAAGCTTTCTTT. Translated, it gives CASSQDLRGLNTEAFF.